Listed here is a single T cell receptor (beta chain). The data stem from a study of T cell responses to AZD1222 COVID-19 vaccine. Profiling relied on immunoSEQ multiplex PCR, and the TCRdb table lists in-frame clones only, not all of them. The repertoire holds fewer than 80,000 clones, with 79% as singletons. The CDR3 has 15 amino acids. V was clipped by 5 bases and J by 3 bases, with 16 bases between them. The germline V gene encodes CDR1 SGHAT and CDR2 FQNNGV. Sequencing used peripheral blood, obtained on day 0 of MenACWY control vaccination. The receptor was isolated from an adult in good health. J is TRBJ1-1 and V is TRBV11-2; maybe TRBD1 (5 bases). Here the CDR3 DNA reads TGTGCCAGCAGCCCAAGCCCAGGGAGGGACACTGAAGCTTTCTTT. Its protein product is CASSPSPGRDTEAFF.